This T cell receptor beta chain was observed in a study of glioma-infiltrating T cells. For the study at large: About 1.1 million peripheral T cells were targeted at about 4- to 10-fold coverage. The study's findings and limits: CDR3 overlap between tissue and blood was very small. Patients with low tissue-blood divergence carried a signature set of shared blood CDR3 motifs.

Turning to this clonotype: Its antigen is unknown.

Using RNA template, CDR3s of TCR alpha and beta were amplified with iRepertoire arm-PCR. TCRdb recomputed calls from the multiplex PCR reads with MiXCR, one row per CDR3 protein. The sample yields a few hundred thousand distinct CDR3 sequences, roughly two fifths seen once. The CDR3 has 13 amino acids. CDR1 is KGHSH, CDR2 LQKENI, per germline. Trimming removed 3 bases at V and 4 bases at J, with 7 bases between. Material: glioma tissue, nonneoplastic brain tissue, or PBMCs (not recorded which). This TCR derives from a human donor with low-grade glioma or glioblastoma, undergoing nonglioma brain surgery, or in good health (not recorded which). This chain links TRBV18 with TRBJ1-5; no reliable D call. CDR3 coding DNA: TGTGCCAGCTCACCGGCTGGGAATCAGCCCCAGCATTTT. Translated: CASSPAGNQPQHF.